This TCR beta chain was obtained from a study of beta chain features in type 1 diabetes. A heparinised blood draw that averaged about 100 mL was obtained once from each donor. This clone came up a few times. Its antigen is currently unknown. Study-level results: Among patients with Type 1 diabetes, TCRB CDR3s were moderately but significantly shorter in every one of the four CD4+ subsets. Unsettled here was the matter of whether HLA type influences TCRB rearrangement.

Every bit of the isolated RNA underwent reverse transcription, so sequencing read expressed TCRB transcripts. This table comes from immunoSEQ multiplex PCR, and its TCRdb copy is limited to in-frame clones, with some not included. The table includes some 640,000 clones, roughly an eighth detected once. Germline V gene lookup returns CDR1 SNHLY and CDR2 FYNNEI. The CDR3 is 14 residues long. The V end lost 6 bases, the J end lost 6 bases, and 17 bases lay between the germline ends. Sequenced: naive CD4+ T cells from blood. The sequence came from a man aged 18 to 30 with type 1 diabetes. This chain links TRBV2 with TRBJ1-1, with D uncertain. CDR3 residues: CASRTDWLWAEAFF. CDR3 sequence (DNA): TGTGCCAGCAGGACGGACTGGCTGTGGGCTGAAGCTTTCTTT.